The clone carrying this TCR beta chain was seen a handful of times. This record comes from a study of technical replicates of blood from a handful of donors. This CDR3 is built from 14 residues. With 0 bases clipped from V and 7 bases from J, the junction kept 3 bases outside the gene matches. Per germline, CDR1 SGDLS and CDR2 YYNGEE. Sequenced by immunoSEQ multiplex PCR; TCRdb stores in-frame clones only, minus some. The sample has about 88,000 clones; roughly 90% are singletons. The chain carries TRBV9 and TRBJ2-4, with 8 positions matching TRBD1. Input material: T cells isolated from PBMCs. The source is a human donor in good health. The CDR3 protein is CASSVGAGGNIQYF. CDR3 sequence (DNA): TGTGCCAGCAGCGTAGGTGCAGGGGGCAACATTCAGTACTTC.